This TCR beta chain was identified during a study of the immune and genomic landscape of osteosarcoma. Study-wide context: Median age at diagnosis was approximately 27 years, range about 5-81. Localized disease at presentation in approximately 77%; more than 45% were male. The cohort was enriched for poor-risk osteosarcoma. Findings of the study overall: Productive clonality was low overall, averaging roughly 0.087, maximum 0.3 to 0.35.

TCRdb's copy holds only in-frame clones and misses some; the assay was immunoSEQ multiplex PCR. The data contain about 5,100 clones, around four fifths of them singletons. Primary, local recurrence and metastasis osteosarcoma tumors were taken after treatment from poor-prognosis patients. Only one count was recorded for this clone. As yet, its antigen is unknown. The CDR3 spans 13 residues. Per the germline V gene, CDR1 is MNHEY and CDR2 is SVGAGI. The V end was cut by 6 bases, the J end by 7 bases, with 13 bases between. This clonotype was obtained from a human donor with osteosarcoma. The chain joins TRBV6-5 to TRBJ2-1; D may be TRBD1 or TRBD2 (6 bases each). The sequenced material came from osteosarcoma tumor tissue from the lung. The CDR3 reads CASSFKGGNEQFF. The CDR3 region has the DNA TGTGCCAGCAGCTTTAAGGGGGGAAATGAGCAGTTCTTC.